This TCR beta chain stems from a study of T cell repertoires and HLA-DP antigens. Background on the study: In vitro CD4+ alloreactivity was against HeLa-presented HLA-DP.

Assay used: immunoSEQ multiplex PCR; TCRdb lists only in-frame clones, some missing. The sample yields some 89,000 clones, roughly 86% seen once. CDR1 and CDR2 (germline): LNHDA, SQIVND (reference sequence). Trimming removed 4 bases from V and 5 bases from J, with 18 bases in between. The CDR3 spans 15 residues. This clone was picked up a small number of times. Its specificity is unknown. The sequence derives from a man over 45 in good health and CMV-seronegative. The genes are TRBV19 and TRBJ2-7, with D perhaps TRBD2 (6 bases). Sequencing was carried out using CD4+ T cells from PBMCs. Here the CDR3 reads CASSTRTVGGDEQYF. CDR3 coding DNA: TGTGCCAGTAGTACTAGGACGGTGGGCGGGGACGAGCAGTACTTC.